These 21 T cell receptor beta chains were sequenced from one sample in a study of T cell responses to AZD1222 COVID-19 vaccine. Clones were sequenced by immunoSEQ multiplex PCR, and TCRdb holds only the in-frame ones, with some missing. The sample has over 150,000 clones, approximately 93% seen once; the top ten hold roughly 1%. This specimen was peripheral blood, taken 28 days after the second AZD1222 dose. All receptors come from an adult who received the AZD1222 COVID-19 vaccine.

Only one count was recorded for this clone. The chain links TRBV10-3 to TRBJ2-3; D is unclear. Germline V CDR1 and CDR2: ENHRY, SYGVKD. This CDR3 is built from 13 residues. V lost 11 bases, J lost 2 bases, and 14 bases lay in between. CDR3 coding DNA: TGTGCCCACGCACAAACTTCCACAGATACGCAGTATTTT. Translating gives CAHAQTSTDTQYF.

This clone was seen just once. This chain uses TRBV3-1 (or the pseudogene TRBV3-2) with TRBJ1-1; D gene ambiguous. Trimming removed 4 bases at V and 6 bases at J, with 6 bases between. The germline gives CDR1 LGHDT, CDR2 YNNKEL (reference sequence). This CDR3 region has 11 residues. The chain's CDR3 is CASSLDAEAFF. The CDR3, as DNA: TGTGCCAGCAGCCTGGACGCTGAAGCTTTCTTT.

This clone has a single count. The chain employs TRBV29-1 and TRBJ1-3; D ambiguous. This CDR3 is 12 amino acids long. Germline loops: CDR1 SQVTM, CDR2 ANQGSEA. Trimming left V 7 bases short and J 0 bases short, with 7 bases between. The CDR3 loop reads CSGGSSGNTIYF. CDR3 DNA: TGCAGCGGGGGAAGCTCTGGAAACACCATATATTTT.

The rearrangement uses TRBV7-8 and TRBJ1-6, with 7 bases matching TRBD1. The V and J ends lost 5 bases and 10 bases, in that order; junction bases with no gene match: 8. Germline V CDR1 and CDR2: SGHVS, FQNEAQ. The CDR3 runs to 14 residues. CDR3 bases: TGTGCCAGCAGCGCATCAGGGGGAGGGTCACCCCTCCACTTT. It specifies CASSASGGGSPLHF.

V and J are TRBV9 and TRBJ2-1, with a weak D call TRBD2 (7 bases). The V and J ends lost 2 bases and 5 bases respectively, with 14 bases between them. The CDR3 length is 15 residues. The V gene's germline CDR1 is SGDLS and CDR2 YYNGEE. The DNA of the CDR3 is TGTGCCAGCAGCGTTTATGGGGGGGCGAACAATGAGCAGTTCTTC. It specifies CASSVYGGANNEQFF.

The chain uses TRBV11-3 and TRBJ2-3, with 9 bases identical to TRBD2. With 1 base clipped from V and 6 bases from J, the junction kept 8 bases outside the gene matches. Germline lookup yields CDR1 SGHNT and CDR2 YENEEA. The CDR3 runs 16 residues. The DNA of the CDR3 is TGTGCCAGCAGCTTAGGTACCCAGCGGGGGGATGATACGCAGTATTTT. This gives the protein CASSLGTQRGDDTQYF.

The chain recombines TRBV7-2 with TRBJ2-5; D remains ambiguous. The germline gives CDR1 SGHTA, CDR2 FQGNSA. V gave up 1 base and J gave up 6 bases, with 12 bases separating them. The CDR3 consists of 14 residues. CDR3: CASSLGGSQQTQYF. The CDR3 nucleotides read TGTGCCAGCAGCTTAGGGGGTAGCCAGCAGACCCAGTACTTC.

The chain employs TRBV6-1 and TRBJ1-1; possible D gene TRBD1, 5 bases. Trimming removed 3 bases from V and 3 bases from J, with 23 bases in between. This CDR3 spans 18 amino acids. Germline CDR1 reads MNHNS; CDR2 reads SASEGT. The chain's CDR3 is CASSDEGVGRGWYTEAFF. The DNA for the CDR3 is TGTGCCAGCAGTGATGAGGGAGTTGGAAGGGGATGGTACACTGAAGCTTTCTTT.

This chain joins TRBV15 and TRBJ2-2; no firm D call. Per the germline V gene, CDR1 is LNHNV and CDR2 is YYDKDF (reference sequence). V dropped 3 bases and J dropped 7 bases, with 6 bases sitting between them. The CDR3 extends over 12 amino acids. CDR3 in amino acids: CATSRAIGELFF. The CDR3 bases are TGTGCCACCAGCAGGGCAATCGGGGAGCTGTTTTTT.

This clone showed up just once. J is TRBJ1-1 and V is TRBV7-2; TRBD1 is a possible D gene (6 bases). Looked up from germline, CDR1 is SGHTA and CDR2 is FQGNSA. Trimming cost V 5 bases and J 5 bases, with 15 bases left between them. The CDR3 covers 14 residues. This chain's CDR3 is CASSLQQGGTEAFF. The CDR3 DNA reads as TGTGCCAGCAGCCTACAACAGGGTGGTACTGAAGCTTTCTTT.

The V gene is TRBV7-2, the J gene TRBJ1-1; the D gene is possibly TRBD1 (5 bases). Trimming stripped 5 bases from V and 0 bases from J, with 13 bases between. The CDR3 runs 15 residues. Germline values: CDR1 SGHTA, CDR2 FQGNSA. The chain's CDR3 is CASSHSRGLNTEAFF. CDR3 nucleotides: TGTGCCAGCAGCCACAGTCGGGGGTTGAACACTGAAGCTTTCTTT.

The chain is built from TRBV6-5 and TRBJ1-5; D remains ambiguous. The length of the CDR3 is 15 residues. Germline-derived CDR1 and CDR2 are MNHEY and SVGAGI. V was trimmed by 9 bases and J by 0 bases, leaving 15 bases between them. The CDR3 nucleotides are TGTGCCAGTTCCCCTCAATCTTATAGCAATCAGCCCCAGCATTTT. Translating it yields CASSPQSYSNQPQHF.

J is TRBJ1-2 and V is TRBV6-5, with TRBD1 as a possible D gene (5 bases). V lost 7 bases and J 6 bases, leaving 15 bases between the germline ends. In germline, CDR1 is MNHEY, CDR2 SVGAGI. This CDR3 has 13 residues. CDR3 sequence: CASIQGTGDGYTF. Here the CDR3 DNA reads TGTGCCAGCATCCAAGGGACCGGGGATGGCTACACCTTC.

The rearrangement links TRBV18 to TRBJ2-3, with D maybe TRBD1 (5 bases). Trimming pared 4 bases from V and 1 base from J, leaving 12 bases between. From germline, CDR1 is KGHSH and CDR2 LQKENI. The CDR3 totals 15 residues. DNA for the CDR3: TGTGCCAGCTCACAGCAGGGTCAGGGCACAGATACGCAGTATTTT. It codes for CASSQQGQGTDTQYF.

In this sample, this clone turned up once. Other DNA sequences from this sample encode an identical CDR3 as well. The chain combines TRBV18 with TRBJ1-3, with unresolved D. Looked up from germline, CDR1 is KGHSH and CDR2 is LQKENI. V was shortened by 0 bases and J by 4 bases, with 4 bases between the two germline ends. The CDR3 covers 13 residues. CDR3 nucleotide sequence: TGTGCCAGCTCACCACCGGGAGGAAACACCATATATTTT. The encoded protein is CASSPPGGNTIYF.

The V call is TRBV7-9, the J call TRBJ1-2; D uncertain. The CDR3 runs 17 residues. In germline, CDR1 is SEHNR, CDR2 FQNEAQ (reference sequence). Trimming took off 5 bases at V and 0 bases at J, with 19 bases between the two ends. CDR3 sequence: CASSLIRPQNSNYGYTF. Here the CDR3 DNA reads TGTGCCAGCAGCCTCATAAGGCCCCAAAACTCTAACTATGGCTACACCTTC.

This CDR3 is CATSVRQVPIGGPYNEQFF. The DNA of the CDR3 is TGTGCCACCAGTGTGCGTCAAGTACCCATCGGGGGGCCGTACAATGAGCAGTTCTTC. This chain connects TRBV24-1 to TRBJ2-1; maybe TRBD2 (7 bases). Per germline, CDR1 KGHDR and CDR2 SFDVKD. The CDR3 totals 19 residues. V was shortened by 5 bases and J by 4 bases, with 26 bases between the two germline ends.

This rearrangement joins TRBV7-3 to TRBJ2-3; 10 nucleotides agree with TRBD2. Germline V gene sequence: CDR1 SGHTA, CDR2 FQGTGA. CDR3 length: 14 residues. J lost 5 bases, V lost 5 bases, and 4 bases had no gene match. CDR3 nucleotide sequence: TGTGCCAGCAGCCCCAGCGGGGGGGGAGATACGCAGTATTTT. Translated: CASSPSGGGDTQYF.

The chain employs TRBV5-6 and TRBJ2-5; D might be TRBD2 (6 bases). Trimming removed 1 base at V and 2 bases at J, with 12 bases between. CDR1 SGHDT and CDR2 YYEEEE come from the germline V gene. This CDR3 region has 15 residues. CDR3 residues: CASSLPRGWQETQYF. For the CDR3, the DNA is TGTGCCAGCAGCTTGCCCCGGGGGTGGCAAGAGACCCAGTACTTC.

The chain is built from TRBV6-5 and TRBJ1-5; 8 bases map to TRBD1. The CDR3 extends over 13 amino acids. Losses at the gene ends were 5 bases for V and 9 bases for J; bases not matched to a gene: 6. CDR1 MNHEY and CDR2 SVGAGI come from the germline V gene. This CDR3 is CASSQRTGPPQHF. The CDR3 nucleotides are TGTGCCAGCAGTCAGCGGACAGGGCCGCCCCAGCATTTT.

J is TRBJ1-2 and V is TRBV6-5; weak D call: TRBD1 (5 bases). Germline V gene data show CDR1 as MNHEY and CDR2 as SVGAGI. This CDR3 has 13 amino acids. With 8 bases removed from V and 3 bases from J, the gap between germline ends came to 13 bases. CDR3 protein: CASSFQGDYGYTF. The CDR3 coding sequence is TGTGCCAGCTCCTTCCAGGGTGACTATGGCTACACCTTC.